A single sample gave rise to the 32 T cell receptor beta chains below, sequenced in a study of T cell changes during pregnancy in multiple sclerosis. Profiled with immunoSEQ multiplex PCR; TCRdb holds only in-frame clones, not every one. The top ten hold roughly 2.1% of the sample, which has some 60,000 clones, 75% to 95% seen once. This specimen consisted of peripheral blood, obtained in the first trimester of pregnancy. The origin of the receptors is a female donor in good health, enrolled as a control in a pregnancy study.

Relative to its sample, this clone is medium-sized (0.01 to 0.1%). The chain links TRBV30 to TRBJ1-1; the D is unclear. The CDR3 runs to 15 residues. V dropped 0 bases and J dropped 5 bases, with 16 bases sitting between them. The germline CDR1 and CDR2 sequences are GTSNPN and SVGIG (reference sequence). The CDR3 DNA reads TGTGCCTGGAGTGTACCGGCGGGGAGAAGGACTGAAGCTTTCTTT. Its translation: CAWSVPAGRRTEAFF.

The chain links TRBV6-4 to TRBJ2-2; 13 bases fit TRBD2. The CDR3 covers 16 residues. The V gene end was trimmed by 5 bases and the J gene end by 6 bases; junction bases not matched to a gene: 6. Germline lookup yields CDR1 MRHNA and CDR2 SNTAGT. This CDR3 is CASSSWTSGRPGELFF. For the CDR3, the DNA is TGTGCCAGCAGTTCCTGGACTAGCGGGAGACCCGGGGAGCTGTTTTTT.

CDR3 protein: CASSSLGPNEKLFF. CDR3 nucleotide sequence: TGTGCCAGCAGTTCCCTAGGTCCTAATGAAAAACTGTTTTTT. V is TRBV28 and J is TRBJ1-4; D unclear. Deletions cut 4 bases from V and 3 bases from J, with 9 bases between. Germline CDR1 and CDR2: MDHEN and SYDVKM. The CDR3 contains 14 residues.

This chain joins TRBV15 and TRBJ1-1; maybe TRBD1 (5 bases). The CDR3 length is 15 residues. V lost 0 bases and J 5 bases, leaving 13 bases between the germline ends. The germline V gene has CDR1 LNHNV and CDR2 YYDKDF (reference sequence). The CDR3 reads CATSRDPGVGTEAFF. The DNA of the CDR3 is TGTGCCACCAGCAGAGATCCGGGGGTGGGGACTGAAGCTTTCTTT.

This clone came up once. The genes are TRBV6-5 and TRBJ2-1, with 8 bases matching TRBD2. V gave up 0 bases and J gave up 9 bases; unmatched junction bases: 7. The V gene's germline CDR1 is MNHEY and CDR2 SVGAGI. The CDR3 consists of 15 residues. The CDR3 here is CASSYSTAGEGEQFF. As DNA, the CDR3 is TGTGCCAGCAGTTACTCGACAGCGGGAGAGGGTGAGCAGTTCTTC.

This chain joins TRBV7-2 and TRBJ2-1; maybe TRBD2 (6 bases). The germline V and J ends were trimmed by 4 bases and 3 bases, with 10 bases remaining between them. The CDR3 length is 14 residues. The germline CDR1 and CDR2 sequences are SGHTA and FQGNSA. CDR3 sequence reads: CASSSDYYYNEQFF. CDR3 bases: TGTGCCAGCAGCTCGGACTATTACTACAATGAGCAGTTCTTC. The full variable domain, with the rest looked up from reference TRBV7-2 and TRBJ2-1, is GAGVSQSPSNKVTEKGKDVELRCDPISGHTALYWYRQSLGQGLEFLIYFQGNSAPDKSGLPSDRFSAERTGGSVSTLTIQRTQQEDSAVYLCASSSDYYYNEQFFGPGTRLTVL.

The V call is TRBV4-1, the J call TRBJ2-7; no reliable D call. This CDR3 spans 13 amino acids. V gave up 0 bases and J gave up 2 bases, with 5 bases separating them. CDR1 MGHRA and CDR2 YSYEKL come from the germline V gene. The CDR3 sequence is CASSQESAYEQYF. The CDR3 DNA sequence: TGCGCCAGCAGCCAAGAGTCGGCCTACGAGCAGTACTTC.

The CDR3 is CASSRGQGAPDGYTF. Written as DNA, the CDR3 is TGTGCCAGTAGTAGGGGACAGGGCGCTCCCGATGGCTACACCTTC. The V and J genes are TRBV19 and TRBJ1-2; 9 bases fit TRBD1. CDR3 length: 15 residues. After removal of 4 bases from V and 6 bases from J, the junction contained 9 bases not matched to a gene. Germline V gene sequence: CDR1 LNHDA, CDR2 SQIVND (reference sequence).

The J gene is TRBJ2-5, the V gene TRBV2, with 12 bases fitting TRBD2. Unmatched junction bases numbered 7, after V lost 7 bases and J lost 4 bases. Germline loops: CDR1 SNHLY, CDR2 FYNNEI. The CDR3 loop spans 15 amino acids. The CDR3 reads CASTAGLAGPETQYF. The DNA for the CDR3 is TGTGCCAGCACCGCAGGACTAGCGGGGCCAGAGACCCAGTACTTC.

The rearrangement links TRBV5-8 to TRBJ2-3; D is undetermined. This CDR3 region has 12 residues. V was shortened by 3 bases and J by 3 bases, with 5 bases between the two germline ends. Germline V gives CDR1 SGHTS, CDR2 YDEGEE. CDR3 residues: CASSYGTDTQYF. The CDR3 nucleotides are TGTGCCAGCAGCTACGGGACAGATACGCAGTATTTT.

The V call is TRBV9, the J call TRBJ2-5, with D possibly matching TRBD2 (5 bases). Trimming cost V 4 bases and J 1 base, with 8 bases left between them. Germline V gene lookup returns CDR1 SGDLS and CDR2 YYNGEE. CDR3 length: 13 residues. CDR3: CASSPSSQETQYF. CDR3 nucleotides: TGTGCCAGCAGCCCTAGCAGCCAAGAGACCCAGTACTTC.

The CDR3 DNA is TGTGCCAGCAGCTATCGGACTAGCGGAGGCTACGAGCAGTACTTC. It yields the protein CASSYRTSGGYEQYF. The V gene is TRBV7-8, the J gene TRBJ2-7, with 10 bases fitting TRBD2. V trimming: 4 bases; J trimming: 3 bases; junction bases outside the gene matches: 6. Germline assignment: CDR1 SGHVS and CDR2 FQNEAQ. This CDR3 comprises 15 residues. The full variable domain, completed using reference TRBV7-8 and TRBJ2-7, is GAGVSQSPRYKVAKRGQDVALRCDPISGHVSLFWYQQALGQGPEFLTYFQNEAQLDKSGLPSDRFFAERPEGSVSTLKIQRTQQEDSAVYLCASSYRTSGGYEQYFGPGTRLTVT.

The V and J genes are TRBV6-1 and TRBJ1-5; 9 bases match TRBD1. Trimming at V came to 8 bases and at J to 6 bases, leaving 8 bases not matched to a gene. Germline CDR1 and CDR2: MNHNS and SASEGT. The length of the CDR3 is 14 residues. For the CDR3, the DNA is TGTGCCAGCGGGGGACAGGGATCGGGTCAGCCCCAGCATTTT. Amino acids: CASGGQGSGQPQHF.

The genes are TRBV5-6 and TRBJ1-2; unclear D gene. The length of the CDR3 is 14 residues. V lost 4 bases and J 0 bases, leaving 10 bases between the germline ends. Germline values: CDR1 SGHDT, CDR2 YYEEEE. The CDR3 loop reads CASSMRRPNYGYTF. CDR3 in DNA: TGTGCCAGCAGCATGAGGCGGCCTAACTATGGCTACACCTTC. Looking up the rest from reference TRBV5-6 and TRBJ1-2 gives the full variable domain: DAGVTQSPTHLIKTRGQQVTLRCSPKSGHDTVSWYQQALGQGPQFIFQYYEEEERQRGNFPDRFSGHQFPNYSSELNVNALLLGDSALYLCASSMRRPNYGYTFGSGTRLTVV.

The gene calls are TRBV5-1 and TRBJ1-5, with D possibly TRBD1 on 5 matching bases. From germline, CDR1 is SGHRS and CDR2 YFSETQ. V gave up 3 bases and J gave up 2 bases, with 9 bases separating them. CDR3 length: 14 residues. The CDR3 is CASSWGDRNQPQHF. The DNA of the CDR3 is TGCGCCAGCAGCTGGGGCGACCGCAATCAGCCCCAGCATTTT. Supplemented by reference TRBV5-1 and TRBJ1-5, the full variable domain reads KAGVTQTPRYLIKTRGQQVTLSCSPISGHRSVSWYQQTPGQGLQFLFEYFSETQRNKGNFPGRFSGRQFSNSRSEMNVSTLELGDSALYLCASSWGDRNQPQHFGDGTRLSIL.

The chain couples TRBV2 to TRBJ1-2, with 7 bases lining up with TRBD1. The CDR3 consists of 12 residues. Germline assignment: CDR1 SNHLY and CDR2 FYNNEI. V gave up 5 bases and J gave up 6 bases; unmatched junction bases: 3. CDR3 sequence (DNA): TGTGCCAGCAGTACAGGGGCGGATGGCTACACCTTC. Translated: CASSTGADGYTF.

The chain uses TRBV6-5 and TRBJ2-7, with 7 bases identical to TRBD2. The J segment lost 6 bases and the V segment lost 2 bases, leaving 4 bases of the junction unmatched. The V gene's germline CDR1 is MNHEY and CDR2 SVGAGI. CDR3 length: 13 amino acids. The CDR3 spells CASSYGGVLEQYF. The CDR3 nucleotides are TGTGCCAGCAGTTACGGGGGGGTTCTCGAGCAGTACTTC.

This clone was recorded a few times. V usage is TRBV11-3 and J usage is TRBJ1-1; 7 bases match TRBD1. V was pared by 0 bases and J by 2 bases, with 6 bases of the junction left unmatched. The CDR3 is 16 amino acids. Germline loops: CDR1 SGHNT, CDR2 YENEEA. The CDR3 bases are TGTGCCAGCAGCTTAGACTCCGGGACAGCTAACACTGAAGCTTTCTTT. Its translation: CASSLDSGTANTEAFF. The full variable domain, with the rest looked up from reference TRBV11-3 and TRBJ1-1, is EAGVVQSPRYKIIEKKQPVAFWCNPISGHNTLYWYLQNLGQGPELLIRYENEEAVDDSQLPKDRFSAERLKGVDSTLKIQPAELGDSAVYLCASSLDSGTANTEAFFGQGTRLTVV.

J is TRBJ1-1 and V is TRBV6-1; 8 bases fit TRBD1. CDR3 length: 15 residues. Trimming at V came to 4 bases and at J to 11 bases, leaving 15 bases not matched to a gene. CDR1 and CDR2 (germline): MNHNS, SASEGT. This CDR3 reads CASSALNRGVSTAFF. CDR3 DNA: TGTGCCAGCAGTGCTTTGAACAGGGGGGTCTCAACGGCTTTCTTT.

J is TRBJ2-3 and V is TRBV7-9; 7 nucleotides align to TRBD2. The germline V gene encodes CDR1 SEHNR and CDR2 FQNEAQ (reference sequence). The J segment lost 2 bases and the V segment lost 0 bases, leaving 5 bases of the junction unmatched. This CDR3 contains 16 residues. The CDR3 is CASSLALAGDTDTQYF. The CDR3 nucleotides are TGTGCCAGCAGCTTAGCCTTAGCGGGTGACACAGATACGCAGTATTTT.

The chain carries TRBV19 and TRBJ1-1; unclear D gene. Germline V lookup: CDR1 LNHDA, CDR2 SQIVND (reference sequence). V lost 3 bases, J lost 3 bases, and 8 bases lay in between. The CDR3 spans 13 residues. The CDR3 nucleotides read TGTGCCAGTAGTATTATTATGTACACTGAAGCTTTCTTT. Protein product: CASSIIMYTEAFF. Complete variable domain (other parts from reference TRBV19 and TRBJ1-1): DGGITQSPKYLFRKEGQNVTLSCEQNLNHDAMYWYRQDPGQGLRLIYYSQIVNDFQKGDIAEGYSVSREKKESFPLTVTSAQKNPTAFYLCASSIIMYTEAFFGQGTRLTVV.

This chain uses TRBV5-4 with TRBJ1-1; D might be TRBD1 (5 bases). The CDR3 sequence is 13 residues long. Looked up from germline, CDR1 is SGHNT and CDR2 is YYREEE (reference sequence). The V end lost 2 bases, the J end lost 4 bases, and 9 bases lay between the germline ends. The CDR3 nucleotides read TGTGCCAGCAGCTTATGGGGGGTCACTGAAGCTTTCTTT. Translation gives CASSLWGVTEAFF.

The chain carries TRBV4-1 and TRBJ2-7, with a weak D call TRBD2 (5 bases). Germline loops: CDR1 MGHRA, CDR2 YSYEKL. V was trimmed by 3 bases and J by 1 base, leaving 7 bases between them. The CDR3 has 13 residues. CDR3 coding DNA: TGCGCCAGCAGCCACGGGATTTCCTACGAGCAGTACTTC. Its protein is CASSHGISYEQYF.

CDR3 protein: CASRENQGFHEQFF. In DNA form, the CDR3 reads TGTGCCAGCAGAGAAAACCAGGGGTTTCATGAGCAGTTCTTC. The chain employs TRBV6-1 and TRBJ2-1; a possible D gene is TRBD1 (6 bases). Germline CDR1 and CDR2: MNHNS and SASEGT. The CDR3 has 14 residues. Trimming removed 6 bases from V and 8 bases from J, with 17 bases in between.

The chain carries TRBV13 and TRBJ2-1; 12 nucleotides align to TRBD1. The CDR3 has 15 residues. J was trimmed by 7 bases and V by 5 bases; bases with no gene match: 6. Germline V gene lookup returns CDR1 PRHDT and CDR2 FYEKMQ (reference sequence). The CDR3 DNA sequence: TGTGCCAGCAGCGCCCCGGGACAGGGGGCAAATGAGCAGTTCTTC. Protein sequence: CASSAPGQGANEQFF.

The J gene is TRBJ1-1, the V gene TRBV10-3; TRBD1 aligns across 7 bases. This CDR3 is built from 15 residues. Trimming at V came to 6 bases and at J to 4 bases, leaving 11 bases not matched to a gene. CDR1 is ENHRY, CDR2 SYGVKD, per germline. The CDR3 here is CAISPSQGVGTEAFF. The CDR3 nucleotides read TGTGCCATCAGCCCCTCCCAGGGGGTGGGCACTGAAGCTTTCTTT.

This clone was counted once. The chain carries TRBV5-1 and TRBJ2-3; TRBD2 matches at 7 bases. The CDR3 sequence is 16 residues long. V shed 3 bases and J 0 bases; nucleotides not matched to a gene: 7. Germline V CDR1 and CDR2: SGHRS, YFSETQ. The CDR3 loop is CASSSQAGTSTDTQYF. The CDR3 bases are TGCGCCAGCAGCTCCCAAGCGGGAACTAGCACAGATACGCAGTATTTT.

The J gene is TRBJ1-4, the V gene TRBV27, with 7 bases lining up with TRBD1. The V segment lost 8 bases and the J segment 8 bases; nucleotides outside the gene matches: 8. CDR1 is MNHEY and CDR2 is SMNVEV in the germline V gene (reference sequence). This CDR3 is 13 amino acids long. The CDR3, as DNA: TGTGCCAGCCACCAAAAACAGGGGGAAAAACTGTTTTTT. Translated, it gives CASHQKQGEKLFF. The variable domain in full, with the rest retrieved from reference TRBV27 and TRBJ1-4, is EAQVTQNPRYLITVTGKKLTVTCSQNMNHEYMSWYRQDPGLGLRQIYYSMNVEVTDKGDVPEGYKVSRKEKRNFPLILESPSPNQTSLYFCASHQKQGEKLFFGSGTQLSVL.

This chain joins TRBV18 and TRBJ1-3; D may be TRBD1 (5 bases). The CDR3 is 16 residues long. The germline V gene has CDR1 KGHSH and CDR2 LQKENI. Trimming left V 3 bases short and J 0 bases short, with 12 bases between. CDR3 loop: CASSPYDSSSGNTIYF. The CDR3 DNA reads TGTGCCAGCTCACCGTATGACAGTAGCTCTGGAAACACCATATATTTT.

The sample holds a few counts of this clone. This chain uses TRBV7-9 with TRBJ1-2; 9 bases line up with TRBD1. The CDR3 is made up of 13 amino acids. Germline CDR1 and CDR2: SEHNR and FQNEAQ (reference sequence). The ends lost 4 bases at V and 7 bases at J; junction bases unmatched: 4. The CDR3 bases are TGTGCCAGCAGCTGGACAGGGGATATTGGCTACACCTTC. It encodes CASSWTGDIGYTF.

The genes are TRBV5-1 and TRBJ1-1, with TRBD1 identical over 8 bases. The CDR3 contains 14 residues. The ends lost 0 bases at V and 4 bases at J; junction bases unmatched: 2. Germline V lookup: CDR1 SGHRS, CDR2 YFSETQ. The CDR3 coding sequence is TGCGCCAGCAGCTTGGGCAGGGGGCGCACTGAAGCTTTCTTT. It codes for CASSLGRGRTEAFF.

The chain joins TRBV6-5 to TRBJ1-2; D unclear. The CDR3 runs to 13 residues. The V gene lost 5 bases and the J gene lost 0 bases, with 7 bases spanning the gap. CDR1 and CDR2 (germline): MNHEY, SVGAGI. CDR3 sequence: CASSPTTNYGYTF. CDR3 in DNA: TGTGCCAGCAGTCCAACTACTAACTATGGCTACACCTTC.